This TCR beta chain appears in the sequencing data of a study of blood T cell repertoires in COVID-19. About the research overall: The United States, Italy and Spain supplied acute and convalescent COVID-19 samples. Sources were T cells, B-cell-depleted T cells, or PBMCs; the material itself was cDNA or gDNA.

Germline loops: CDR1 SGHRS, CDR2 YFSETQ. The CDR3 has 13 residues. V lost 5 bases to trimming and J lost 8 bases, with 16 bases between them. Authors' analysis steps: Researchers report that nucleated cell counts were estimated from reference gene primer amplification. The table came from immunoSEQ multiplex PCR; TCRdb's copy has only in-frame clones and leaves some out. V and J calls and clone size are copied from that table; D and trimming were computed from the DNA. The data contain some 150,000 clones, about 85% of them singletons. Material for sequencing was peripheral blood. This sequence was found in a human donor in a cohort sampled during active COVID-19. The chain employs TRBV5-1 and TRBJ1-2; TRBD1 might be the D (6 bases). CDR3 bases: TGCGCCAGCAGTATCTATCAGGGGATGGGCTACACCTTC. Its protein product is CASSIYQGMGYTF.